Following are 28 T cell receptor beta chains from one sample sequenced in a study of T cells in Graves' hyperthyroidism and ophthalmopathy. TCR beta CDR3 sequences were amplified from RNA transcripts. The TCR CDR3 first-round RT-PCR relied on the HTBI primer set. Using its own MiXCR run on the multiplex PCR reads, TCRdb lists one record per CDR3 protein. The repertoire has around 340,000 distinct CDR3 sequences, about 18% of them found once; the top ten carry around a third. The sequencing input was blood. These receptor sequences come from a woman aged 25 to 45 with Graves' hyperthyroidism that later progressed to Graves' ophthalmopathy.

This clonotype came up many times. V gene TRBV7-9 combines with J gene TRBJ2-3; the match to TRBD1 covers 10 bases. The CDR3 loop spans 14 amino acids. Per the germline V gene, CDR1 is SEHNR and CDR2 is FQNEAQ (reference sequence). The trim removed 7 bases at V and 3 bases at J, leaving 4 bases unmatched. This CDR3 is CASTRDRGTDTQYF. The CDR3 bases are TGTGCCAGCACCCGGGACAGGGGAACAGATACGCAGTATTTT.

This clonotype was observed a handful of times. This may arise from a read error, as a much more abundant clone is one base away. The CDR3 does not end in the conserved phenylalanine or tryptophan, so this is likely a read error. The V and J genes are TRBV28 and TRBJ1-2; a weak D match, TRBD1 (5 bases). Germline V gene lookup returns CDR1 MDHEN and CDR2 SYDVKM. This CDR3 has 12 residues. V dropped 7 bases and J dropped 4 bases, with 10 bases sitting between them. The CDR3 spells CASTARGYGYTI. For the CDR3, the DNA is TGTGCCAGCACGGCGAGGGGCTATGGCTACACCATC.

This clonotype has just a few counts. This chain connects TRBV27 to TRBJ1-2; possibly TRBD1 for D (6 bases). Germline CDR1 and CDR2: MNHEY and SMNVEV (reference sequence). V lost 3 bases and J lost 4, with 9 bases in between. The CDR3 has 13 amino acids. CDR3 in amino acids: CASSFGTSYGYTF. CDR3 DNA: TGTGCCAGCAGTTTCGGGACAAGCTATGGCTACACCTTC.

At least ten counts were recorded for this clonotype. This chain uses TRBV11-1 with TRBJ1-1; weak D call: TRBD1 (5 bases). The ends were cut back, 5 bases at V and 0 bases at J, with 13 bases in the middle. CDR3 length: 15 amino acids. Germline CDR1 and CDR2: SGHAT and FQDESV (reference sequence). The CDR3, as DNA: TGTGCCAGCAGCCACACGGGGCTTGTGAACACTGAAGCTTTCTTT. It yields the protein CASSHTGLVNTEAFF.

Only a few counts were recorded for this clonotype. The chain is built from TRBV25-1 and TRBJ1-2; 9 bases are shared with TRBD1. Unmatched junction bases numbered 18, after V lost 2 bases and J lost 8 bases. This CDR3 has 18 amino acids. Germline CDR1 MGHDK, CDR2 SYGVNS. The CDR3 DNA follows: TGTGCCAGCAGTGAAATATTTTTCCGGGACAGGGAAACAGAAGGCTACACCTTC. Amino acid sequence: CASSEIFFRDRETEGYTF.

The chain recombines TRBV15 with TRBJ2-3; D gene uncertain. The germline V gene encodes CDR1 LNHNV and CDR2 YYDKDF (reference sequence). The CDR3 totals 16 residues. With 0 bases removed from V and 4 bases from J, the gap between germline ends came to 14 bases. The CDR3 region is CATSRDPVKIADTQYF. The DNA for the CDR3 is TGTGCCACCAGCAGAGATCCCGTTAAGATCGCAGATACGCAGTATTTT.

This clonotype has a count of ten or more. V is TRBV28 and J is TRBJ2-5; D is uncertain. Germline assignment: CDR1 MDHEN and CDR2 SYDVKM. V was trimmed by 5 bases and J by 10 bases, leaving 17 bases between them. The CDR3 length is 13 residues. In nucleotides, the CDR3 is TGTGCCAGCAGTACGCCCATGACATCTCTCCAGTACTTC. Its translation: CASSTPMTSLQYF.

This clonotype has a count of ten or more. The V gene is TRBV2, the J gene TRBJ1-6, with a tentative D call TRBD1 (5 bases). The CDR3 is 17 residues long. V was pared by 1 base and J by 9 bases, with 19 bases between. Germline-derived CDR1 and CDR2 are SNHLY and FYNNEI. The CDR3 nucleotides are TGTGCCAGCAGTGAAGGGATGTGGGGACGGCGGGGTTCACCCCTCCACTTT. As protein: CASSEGMWGRRGSPLHF.

This clonotype was seen at least ten times. The genes are TRBV9 and TRBJ1-1; D gene ambiguous. V lost 0 bases and J 5 bases, leaving 29 bases between the germline ends. The CDR3 covers 20 residues. Germline V lookup: CDR1 SGDLS, CDR2 YYNGEE. CDR3 sequence reads: CASSVAPGGPTRGFRTEAFF. CDR3 nucleotides: TGTGCCAGCAGCGTAGCTCCCGGAGGACCGACCCGGGGTTTTCGTACTGAAGCTTTCTTT.

The rearrangement joins TRBV7-9 to TRBJ2-7, with no clear D. V shed 5 bases and J shed 2 bases, with 13 bases lying between them. The CDR3 has 14 residues. CDR1 and CDR2 from the germline V gene are SEHNR and FQNEAQ (reference sequence). The CDR3 bases are TGTGCCAGCAGCCTCTTCGCGACAACCTACGAGCAGTACTTC. This codes for CASSLFATTYEQYF.

Many counts were recorded for this clonotype. The genes are TRBV24-1 and TRBJ2-3, with D perhaps TRBD1 (6 bases). V was shortened by 4 bases and J by 5 bases, with 15 bases between the two germline ends. This CDR3 region has 15 residues. Germline V CDR1 and CDR2: KGHDR, SFDVKD. This chain's CDR3 is CATSETGTTVDTQYF. The CDR3 DNA sequence: TGTGCCACCAGTGAAACCGGGACAACGGTAGATACGCAGTATTTT.

This clonotype was recorded many times. The chain combines TRBV18 with TRBJ2-1, with no clear D. V was pared by 4 bases and J by 0 bases, with 22 bases between. The germline V gene has CDR1 KGHSH and CDR2 LQKENI. The CDR3 has 19 residues. The CDR3 is CASSRLLTRLLSSYNEQFF. CDR3 coding DNA: TGTGCCAGCTCACGCCTACTAACACGTCTCCTGAGCTCCTACAATGAGCAGTTCTTC.

In its sample, this clonotype was seen many times. The rearrangement links TRBV11-2 to TRBJ2-7; 12 positions match TRBD2. CDR1 is SGHAT and CDR2 is FQNNGV in the germline V gene. V was clipped by 4 bases and J by 5 bases; unmatched bases: 18. The CDR3 spans 19 residues. The CDR3 region has the DNA TGTGCCAGCAGCTCGCGACCGGGACTAGCGGGCGTGGAGGGCGACGAGCAGTACTTC. Translation: CASSSRPGLAGVEGDEQYF. The full variable domain, its missing parts supplied by reference TRBV11-2 and TRBJ2-7, is EAGVAQSPRYKIIEKRQSVAFWCNPISGHATLYWYQQILGQGPKLLIQFQNNGVVDDSQLPKDRFSAERLKGVDSTLKIQPAKLEDSAVYLCASSSRPGLAGVEGDEQYFGPGTRLTVT.

The sample holds many counts of this clonotype. This chain links TRBV28 with TRBJ2-3, with 9 bases identical to TRBD1. Germline CDR1 and CDR2: MDHEN and SYDVKM. The CDR3 spans 18 residues. With V trimmed by 6 bases and J by 0 bases, 13 bases remained unmatched. The CDR3 sequence: CASSLGPWTGDSTDTQYF. CDR3 bases: TGTGCCAGCAGCCTAGGACCCTGGACAGGGGATAGCACAGATACGCAGTATTTT.

The V and J genes are TRBV7-2 and TRBJ2-3; TRBD2 matches at 10 bases. The V and J ends lost 4 bases and 2 bases, in that order; junction bases with no gene match: 12. This CDR3 is 18 amino acids long. CDR1 and CDR2 from the germline V gene are SGHTA and FQGNSA. The DNA of the CDR3 is TGTGCCAGCAGCTCGTGGGGGCTAGCGGGAGCGCACACAGATACGCAGTATTTT. Its protein is CASSSWGLAGAHTDTQYF.

The sample holds a few counts of this clonotype. The V gene is TRBV15, the J gene TRBJ2-3; 9 positions match TRBD2. The CDR3 totals 17 residues. The germline CDR1 and CDR2 sequences are LNHNV and YYDKDF (reference sequence). The V segment lost 0 bases and the J segment 2 bases; nucleotides outside the gene matches: 6. The CDR3 DNA sequence: TGTGCCACCAGCAGAGATCTCCTAGCGGGAACCACAGATACGCAGTATTTT. This codes for CATSRDLLAGTTDTQYF.

The chain recombines TRBV14 with TRBJ1-1; D call uncertain. Germline V gene data show CDR1 as SGHDN and CDR2 as FVKESK. The CDR3 runs 15 residues. With 3 bases removed from V and 5 bases from J, the gap between germline ends came to 16 bases. The CDR3 sequence is CASSHQEWGRTEAFF. CDR3 in DNA: TGTGCCAGCAGCCACCAAGAATGGGGTCGTACTGAAGCTTTCTTT.

The table lists this clonotype with many counts. The CDR3 DNA is TGTGCCAGCAGCTTAGATGGGTTGGGGGCCTATGGCTACACCTTC. This codes for CASSLDGLGAYGYTF. The chain carries TRBV7-8 and TRBJ1-2, with D tentatively TRBD1 (6 bases). The CDR3 loop spans 15 amino acids. V lost 1 base to trimming and J lost 4 bases, with 13 bases between them. Germline V lookup: CDR1 SGHVS, CDR2 FQNEAQ.

This clonotype was recorded at least ten times. V and J are TRBV6-1 and TRBJ1-4; D perhaps matches TRBD1 (5 bases). V was clipped by 6 bases and J by 5 bases, with 13 bases between them. Per the germline V gene, CDR1 is MNHNS and CDR2 is SASEGT. There are 14 residues in the CDR3. CDR3 in DNA: TGTGCCAGCAGGAGCCGGGACGGGAATGAAAAACTGTTTTTT. It codes for CASRSRDGNEKLFF.

This clonotype was observed at least ten times. CDR3 in DNA: TGTGCCAGCAGCCCGTCCACCACCGGGGAGCTGTTTTTT. Its protein is CASSPSTTGELFF. V usage is TRBV7-9 and J usage is TRBJ2-2, with unresolved D. The CDR3 has 13 residues. Germline loops: CDR1 SEHNR, CDR2 FQNEAQ (reference sequence). Trimming took off 5 bases at V and 4 bases at J, with 8 bases between the two ends.

This clonotype was seen at least ten times. The chain recombines TRBV19 with TRBJ1-5; D is unresolved. The germline CDR1 and CDR2 sequences are LNHDA and SQIVND (reference sequence). The CDR3 runs to 15 residues. The V end lost 3 bases, the J end lost 1 base, and 10 bases lay between the germline ends. The CDR3 DNA sequence: TGTGCCAGTAGTATTTTAGACGCGAGCAATCAGCCCCAGCATTTT. This translates into CASSILDASNQPQHF. The entire variable domain, with the rest obtained from reference TRBV19 and TRBJ1-5, is as follows: DGGITQSPKYLFRKEGQNVTLSCEQNLNHDAMYWYRQDPGQGLRLIYYSQIVNDFQKGDIAEGYSVSREKKESFPLTVTSAQKNPTAFYLCASSILDASNQPQHFGDGTRLSIL.

In this sample, this clonotype turned up many times. The J gene is TRBJ1-1, the V gene TRBV11-2; no clear D gene. Per the germline V gene, CDR1 is SGHAT and CDR2 is FQNNGV. Trimming removed 5 bases at V and 1 base at J, with 11 bases between. The CDR3 is made up of 14 amino acids. The CDR3 DNA sequence: TGTGCCAGCAGCACCGGGAGGGCGAACACTGAAGCTTTCTTT. This translates into CASSTGRANTEAFF. The entire variable domain, with the rest obtained from reference TRBV11-2 and TRBJ1-1, is as follows: EAGVAQSPRYKIIEKRQSVAFWCNPISGHATLYWYQQILGQGPKLLIQFQNNGVVDDSQLPKDRFSAERLKGVDSTLKIQPAKLEDSAVYLCASSTGRANTEAFFGQGTRLTVV.

V usage is TRBV2 and J usage is TRBJ1-2; a possible D gene is TRBD1 (6 bases). Germline V CDR1 and CDR2: SNHLY, FYNNEI. V was cut by 9 bases and J by 4 bases, with 12 bases left in between. The CDR3 contains 12 residues. The CDR3 region has the DNA TGTGCCAGGCAGGGGCCCATCTATGGCTACACCTTC. Translated: CARQGPIYGYTF.

This clonotype was seen many times. The chain recombines TRBV30 with TRBJ1-1, with no clear D. Per germline, CDR1 GTSNPN and CDR2 SVGIG (reference sequence). Trimming cost V 3 bases and J 5 bases, with 22 bases left between them. This CDR3 region has 16 residues. The CDR3, as DNA: TGTGCCTGGAGCCACATAGCTGGCGTTGTCGGGACTGAAGCTTTCTTT. This translates into CAWSHIAGVVGTEAFF.

This clonotype was recorded at least ten times. The rearrangement links TRBV29-1 to TRBJ2-7; possibly TRBD1 for D (6 bases). V lost 4 bases and J lost 2, with 15 bases in between. The CDR3 has 14 residues. Germline values: CDR1 SQVTM, CDR2 ANQGSEA. CDR3 nucleotides: TGCAGCGTTGGTTCAGGGGACGGAACCTACGAGCAGTACTTC. The encoded protein is CSVGSGDGTYEQYF.

This clonotype was seen many times. This rearrangement joins TRBV2 to TRBJ2-1; 8 bases line up with TRBD2. The V segment lost 6 bases and the J segment 4 bases; nucleotides outside the gene matches: 8. Germline V CDR1 and CDR2: SNHLY, FYNNEI. This CDR3 spans 15 amino acids. CDR3 loop: CASRPSSGGYNEQFF. CDR3 nucleotide sequence: TGTGCCAGCAGGCCTTCCAGCGGGGGATACAATGAGCAGTTCTTC.

This clonotype was counted ten times or more. The genes are TRBV7-9 and TRBJ2-5, with 7 bases that match TRBD2. Trimming removed 4 bases from V and 1 base from J; junction bases left unmatched: 3. Germline loops: CDR1 SEHNR, CDR2 FQNEAQ (reference sequence). This CDR3 is built from 14 residues. The CDR3 here is CASSSSGAQETQYF. CDR3 DNA: TGTGCCAGCAGCTCCAGCGGGGCCCAAGAGACCCAGTACTTC.

This clonotype was detected ten times or more. V gene TRBV5-1 combines with J gene TRBJ1-6; no definite D call. The CDR3 totals 15 residues. Per the germline V gene, CDR1 is SGHRS and CDR2 is YFSETQ. Deletions cut 0 bases from V and 0 bases from J, with 4 bases between. CDR3 protein: CASSLDSSYNSPLHF. Here the CDR3 DNA reads TGCGCCAGCAGCTTGGACAGCTCCTATAATTCACCCCTCCACTTT.